Presented here are 19 T cell receptor beta chains from one specimen sequenced in a study of shared clonotypes between healthy human individuals. Libraries were prepared by immunoSEQ multiplex PCR; TCRdb keeps only in-frame clonotypes and omits some of them. The table includes under 1 million clones, 96% detected once. Naive CD8 populations comprised CD45RO-negative cells positively selected for CCR7, excluding terminally differentiated effector memory CD45RA+ cells. The sample comprised naive CD8+ T cells sorted from blood. These receptors came from a man aged 25 to 45 in good health.

V is TRBV5-1 and J is TRBJ2-1; D may be TRBD1 (6 bases). Germline CDR1 reads SGHRS; CDR2 reads YFSETQ. The CDR3 loop spans 14 amino acids. V shed 5 bases and J shed 8 bases, with 17 bases lying between them. The CDR3 reads CASRLQGLGHEQFF. The CDR3 nucleotides are TGCGCCAGCAGGCTACAGGGTCTAGGCCATGAGCAGTTCTTC.

This chain joins TRBV29-1 and TRBJ2-3; D perhaps matches TRBD2 (5 bases). The CDR3 is 14 residues long. The germline V and J ends were trimmed by 7 bases and 2 bases, with 16 bases remaining between them. Germline values: CDR1 SQVTM, CDR2 ANQGSEA. The CDR3 here is CSGDPGTYTDTQYF. Written as DNA, the CDR3 is TGCAGCGGCGACCCGGGAACTTACACAGATACGCAGTATTTT.

The gene calls are TRBV7-9 and TRBJ1-2, with D possibly being TRBD1 (5 bases). V was pared by 5 bases and J by 3 bases, with 19 bases between. The CDR3 is 16 residues long. Germline CDR1 reads SEHNR; CDR2 reads FQNEAQ (reference sequence). The CDR3 DNA reads TGTGCCAGCAGCCCAAGGGACGCACCCAAGGACTATGGCTACACCTTC. Translating it yields CASSPRDAPKDYGYTF.

The rearrangement links TRBV4-1 to TRBJ2-7, with 9 bases identical to TRBD2. Germline-derived CDR1 and CDR2 are MGHRA and YSYEKL. V shed 0 bases, J shed 1 base, and the junction held 10 bases outside the gene matches. The CDR3 spans 18 residues. The CDR3 nucleotides read TGCGCCAGCAGCCAAGATCCCCCCCTAGCGGGGATGTCCTACGAGCAGTACTTC. Translating gives CASSQDPPLAGMSYEQYF.

The chain links TRBV5-1 to TRBJ2-5; 9 positions match TRBD2. The germline V gene encodes CDR1 SGHRS and CDR2 YFSETQ. J gave up 7 bases and V 5 bases, and 21 bases lay outside the gene matches. This CDR3 spans 18 amino acids. CDR3 DNA: TGCGCCAGCAGGGGTTACTCCGGGACTAGCTCTCTATTGTTGACCCAGTACTTC. Protein: CASRGYSGTSSLLLTQYF. Together with reference TRBV5-1 and TRBJ2-5, the CDR3 gives the full variable domain: KAGVTQTPRYLIKTRGQQVTLSCSPISGHRSVSWYQQTPGQGLQFLFEYFSETQRNKGNFPGRFSGRQFSNSRSEMNVSTLELGDSALYLCASRGYSGTSSLLLTQYFGPGTRLLVL.

The chain is built from TRBV28 and TRBJ1-4, with a weak D call TRBD1 (6 bases). The germline CDR1 and CDR2 sequences are MDHEN and SYDVKM. The CDR3 has 15 residues. Trimming removed 5 bases at V and 3 bases at J, with 13 bases between. CDR3 amino acids: CASSPRRTANEKLFF. The CDR3 nucleotides are TGTGCCAGCAGTCCACGGCGGACAGCTAATGAAAAACTGTTTTTT.

About this clone itself: Other DNA sequences within the sample encode an identical CDR3. The chain joins TRBV7-9 to TRBJ1-5; D gene unclear. This CDR3 comprises 15 residues. V shed 0 bases and J shed 2 bases, with 8 bases lying between them. Looked up from germline, CDR1 is SEHNR and CDR2 is FQNEAQ (reference sequence). CDR3 in DNA: TGTGCCAGCAGCTTAGCGGGAGAAGGCAATCAGCCCCAGCATTTT. This encodes CASSLAGEGNQPQHF.

The chain combines TRBV10-2 with TRBJ2-7; no firm D call. Germline V gene lookup returns CDR1 WSHSY and CDR2 SAAADI. The CDR3 contains 15 residues. Trimming shortened V by 3 bases and J by 11 bases, and 23 bases separated the two germline ends. CDR3 loop: CASSDIHGSNRVEYF. CDR3 DNA: TGCGCCAGCAGTGACATTCACGGGTCCAACAGAGTTGAGTACTTC.

The chain uses TRBV15 and TRBJ1-1; perhaps TRBD1 as D (5 bases). Trimming pared 0 bases from V and 10 bases from J, leaving 18 bases between. Germline CDR1 LNHNV, CDR2 YYDKDF (reference sequence). The CDR3 runs to 15 residues. The CDR3 DNA reads TGTGCCACCAGCAGAGATCGGGGGTTCCTTTCAGGAGCTTTCTTT. Its protein product is CATSRDRGFLSGAFF.

Notes on this clone: Distinct nucleotide sequences in the sample also encode this CDR3. The chain combines TRBV11-3 with TRBJ2-7, with D possibly being TRBD2 (5 bases). This CDR3 has 14 amino acids. CDR1 SGHNT and CDR2 YENEEA come from the germline V gene. V dropped 5 bases and J dropped 2 bases, with 13 bases sitting between them. The CDR3 reads CASSPRTGTYEQYF. In DNA, the CDR3 is TGTGCCAGCAGCCCGAGGACGGGGACCTACGAGCAGTACTTC. Complete variable domain (other parts from reference TRBV11-3 and TRBJ2-7): EAGVVQSPRYKIIEKKQPVAFWCNPISGHNTLYWYLQNLGQGPELLIRYENEEAVDDSQLPKDRFSAERLKGVDSTLKIQPAELGDSAVYLCASSPRTGTYEQYFGPGTRLTVT.

J is TRBJ2-3 and V is TRBV28; 10 bases fit TRBD2. V was clipped by 3 bases and J by 5 bases; unmatched bases: 2. Germline V CDR1 and CDR2: MDHEN, SYDVKM. CDR3 length: 14 amino acids. The CDR3 loop is CASSLSSGRDTQYF. CDR3 nucleotide sequence: TGTGCCAGCAGTTTGTCTAGCGGGAGAGATACGCAGTATTTT.

This sequence joins TRBV27 and TRBJ2-1, with TRBD2 identical over 8 bases. Losses at the gene ends were 3 bases for V and 9 bases for J; bases not matched to a gene: 13. Per the germline V gene, CDR1 is MNHEY and CDR2 is SMNVEV (reference sequence). The CDR3 length is 16 residues. The CDR3 DNA follows: TGTGCCAGCAGTTTCCGGGCGGGAGGAGTTGTCAGTGAGCAGTTCTTC. Protein: CASSFRAGGVVSEQFF.

This chain joins TRBV4-1 and TRBJ2-7; 8 nucleotides agree with TRBD2. Trimming removed 0 bases from V and 3 bases from J; junction bases left unmatched: 7. CDR1 MGHRA and CDR2 YSYEKL come from the germline V gene. The CDR3 is 16 amino acids. The CDR3: CASSQDFLGTSYEQYF. CDR3 coding DNA: TGCGCCAGCAGCCAAGATTTTCTAGGGACTAGCTACGAGCAGTACTTC.

This clone is a singleton in its sample. This chain connects TRBV5-5 to TRBJ2-7, with a weak D call TRBD2 (5 bases). Trimming shortened V by 3 bases and J by 0 bases, and 13 bases separated the two germline ends. The CDR3 loop spans 15 amino acids. The germline V gene encodes CDR1 SGHKS and CDR2 YYEKEE (reference sequence). This CDR3 is CASSSFSDLSYEQYF. For the CDR3, the DNA is TGTGCCAGCAGCTCGTTTAGCGACCTCTCCTACGAGCAGTACTTC.

The genes are TRBV5-1 and TRBJ2-7; 7 bases fit TRBD1. The germline V gene has CDR1 SGHRS and CDR2 YFSETQ. This CDR3 comprises 14 residues. Trimming removed 1 base from V and 4 bases from J; junction bases left unmatched: 5. CDR3 residues: CASSLKGAGYEQYF. CDR3 sequence (DNA): TGCGCCAGCAGCTTGAAGGGGGCTGGGTACGAGCAGTACTTC.

The rearrangement joins TRBV7-9 to TRBJ2-7, with a possible D match to TRBD2 (5 bases). V was shortened by 0 bases and J by 9 bases, with 6 bases between the two germline ends. The length of the CDR3 is 11 residues. Germline loops: CDR1 SEHNR, CDR2 FQNEAQ (reference sequence). CDR3 sequence reads: CASSLAEVQYF. The DNA for the CDR3 is TGTGCCAGCAGCTTAGCGGAGGTGCAGTACTTC.

The chain recombines TRBV11-3 with TRBJ2-1; the D is unclear. The CDR3 length is 12 residues. Germline V gene lookup returns CDR1 SGHNT and CDR2 YENEEA. Deletions cut 4 bases from V and 7 bases from J, with 8 bases between. The CDR3 DNA reads as TGTGCCAGCAGCTCATCTTCAAATGAGCAGTTCTTC. Translation: CASSSSSNEQFF. The full variable domain, rest sourced from reference TRBV11-3 and TRBJ2-1, is EAGVVQSPRYKIIEKKQPVAFWCNPISGHNTLYWYLQNLGQGPELLIRYENEEAVDDSQLPKDRFSAERLKGVDSTLKIQPAELGDSAVYLCASSSSSNEQFFGPGTRLTVL.

This chain connects TRBV15 to TRBJ2-1; unclear D gene. Germline CDR1 is LNHNV and CDR2 is YYDKDF (reference sequence). This CDR3 is 16 amino acids long. V was clipped by 0 bases and J by 5 bases, with 14 bases between them. The CDR3 region has the DNA TGTGCCACCAGCAGAGATCGAATGGCTTCGGACAATGAGCAGTTCTTC. This sequence encodes CATSRDRMASDNEQFF.

The chain joins TRBV27 to TRBJ2-3; TRBD2 aligns across 7 bases. Germline V CDR1 and CDR2: MNHEY, SMNVEV (reference sequence). The CDR3 spans 16 residues. Trimming at V came to 0 bases and at J to 2 bases, leaving 5 bases not matched to a gene. The CDR3 nucleotides read TGTGCCAGCAGTTTATCATGGGAGGGGCACACAGATACGCAGTATTTT. Amino acids: CASSLSWEGHTDTQYF.